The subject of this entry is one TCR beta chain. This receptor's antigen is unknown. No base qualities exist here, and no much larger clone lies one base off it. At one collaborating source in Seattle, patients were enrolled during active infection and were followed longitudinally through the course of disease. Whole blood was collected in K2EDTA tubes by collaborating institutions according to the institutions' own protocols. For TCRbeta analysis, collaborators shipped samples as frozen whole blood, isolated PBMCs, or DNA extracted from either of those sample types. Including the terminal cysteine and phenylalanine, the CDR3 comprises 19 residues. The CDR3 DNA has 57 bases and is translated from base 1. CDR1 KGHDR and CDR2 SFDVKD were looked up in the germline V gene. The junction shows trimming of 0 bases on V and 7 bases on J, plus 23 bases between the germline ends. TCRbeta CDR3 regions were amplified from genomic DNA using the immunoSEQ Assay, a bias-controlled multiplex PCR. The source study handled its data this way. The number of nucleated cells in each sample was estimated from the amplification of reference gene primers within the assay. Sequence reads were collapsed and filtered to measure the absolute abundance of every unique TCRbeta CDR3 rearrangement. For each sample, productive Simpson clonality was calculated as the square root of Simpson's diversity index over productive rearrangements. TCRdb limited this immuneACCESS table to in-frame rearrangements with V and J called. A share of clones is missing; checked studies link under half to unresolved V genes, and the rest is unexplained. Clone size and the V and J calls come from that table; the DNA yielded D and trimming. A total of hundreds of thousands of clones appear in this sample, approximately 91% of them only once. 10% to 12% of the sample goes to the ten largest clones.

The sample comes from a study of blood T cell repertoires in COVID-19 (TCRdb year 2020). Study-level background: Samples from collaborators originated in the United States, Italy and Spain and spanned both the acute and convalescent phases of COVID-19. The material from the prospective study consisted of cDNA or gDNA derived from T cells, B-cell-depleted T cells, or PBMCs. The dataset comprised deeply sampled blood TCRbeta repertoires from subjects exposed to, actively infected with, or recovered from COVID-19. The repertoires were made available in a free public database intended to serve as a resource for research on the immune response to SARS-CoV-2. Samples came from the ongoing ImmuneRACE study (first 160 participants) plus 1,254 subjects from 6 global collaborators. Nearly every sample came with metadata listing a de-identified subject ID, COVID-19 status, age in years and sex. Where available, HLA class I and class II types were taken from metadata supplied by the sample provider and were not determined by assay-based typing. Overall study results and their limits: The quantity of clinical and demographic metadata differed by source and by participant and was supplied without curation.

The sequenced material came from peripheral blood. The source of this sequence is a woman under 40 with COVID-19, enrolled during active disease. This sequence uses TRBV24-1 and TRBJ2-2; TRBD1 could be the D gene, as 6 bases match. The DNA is TGTGCCACCAGTGATTTGCCGGGACATGGACTGGGTCAGGGCGGGGAGCTGTTTTTT. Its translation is CATSDLPGHGLGQGGELFF.